The following is a T cell receptor (beta chain) sequence with its context. The CDR3 contains 17 residues. V lost 5 bases to trimming and J lost 2 bases; unmatched junction nucleotides: 7. Germline loops: CDR1 SGHVS, CDR2 FNYEAQ. Alongside a J-beta primer mix, a sample-barcoded 5' primer served in a second PCR lasting about 6 to 11 cycles. TCRdb re-called the 5' RACE reads with MiXCR, one entry per CDR3 protein. The profile shows over a million distinct CDR3 sequences, under 55% of them singletons. The sample is drawn from a study of blood T cells in healthy people across ages. This sequence originates from a woman in her sixties or seventies in good health. The chain combines TRBV7-6 with TRBJ2-3, with 13 bases aligning to TRBD2. The source material was blood. The CDR3 reads CASSPGTSGTFTDTQYF. CDR3 coding DNA: TGTGCCAGCAGCCCCGGGACTAGCGGGACTTTCACAGATACGCAGTATTTT.